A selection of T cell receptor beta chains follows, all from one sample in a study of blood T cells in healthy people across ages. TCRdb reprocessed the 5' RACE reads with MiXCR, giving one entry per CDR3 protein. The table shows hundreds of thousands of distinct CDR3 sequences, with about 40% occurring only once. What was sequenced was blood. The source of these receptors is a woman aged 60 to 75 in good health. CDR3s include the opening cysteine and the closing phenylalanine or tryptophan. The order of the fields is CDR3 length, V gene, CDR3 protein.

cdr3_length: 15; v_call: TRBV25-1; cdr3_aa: CASSTSGPISYEQYF
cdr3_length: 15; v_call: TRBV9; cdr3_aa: CASSVGEGNNSPLHF
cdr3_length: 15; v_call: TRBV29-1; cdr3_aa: CSVLGGQWANYGYTF
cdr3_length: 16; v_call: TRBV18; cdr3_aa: CASSPPKGFTYNEQFF
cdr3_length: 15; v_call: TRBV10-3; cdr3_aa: CAISRGTELNYEQYF
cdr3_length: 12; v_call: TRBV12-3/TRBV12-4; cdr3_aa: CASSISAQVQYF
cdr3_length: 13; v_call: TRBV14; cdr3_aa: CASSQGKYYEQYF
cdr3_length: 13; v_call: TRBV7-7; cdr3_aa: CASSLRMGNEQYF
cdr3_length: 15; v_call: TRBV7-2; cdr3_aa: CASSLAGEGSYEQYF
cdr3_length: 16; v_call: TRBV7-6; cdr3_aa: CASSTTSGGAGETQYF
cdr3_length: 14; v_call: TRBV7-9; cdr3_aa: CASSLAPGTYEQYF
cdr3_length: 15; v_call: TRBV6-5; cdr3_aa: CASSPYPGTPNEQFF
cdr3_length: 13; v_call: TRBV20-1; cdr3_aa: CSARGDRDYEQYF
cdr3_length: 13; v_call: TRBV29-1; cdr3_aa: CSVAGRANTEAFF
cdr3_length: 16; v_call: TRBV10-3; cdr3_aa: CAIRSPASGGTDTQYF
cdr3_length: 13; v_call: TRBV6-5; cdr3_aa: CASSRVEGWEQYF
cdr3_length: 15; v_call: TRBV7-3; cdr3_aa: CASGGQGAYNNEQFF
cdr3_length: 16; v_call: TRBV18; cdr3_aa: CASSPEMRKVSYEQYF
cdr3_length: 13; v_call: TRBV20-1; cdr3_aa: CSAPQGLNTEAFF
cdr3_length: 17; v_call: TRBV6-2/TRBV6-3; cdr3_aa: CASRTPGQGWTNEKLFF
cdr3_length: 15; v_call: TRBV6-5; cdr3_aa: CASSYSIRVDYGYTF
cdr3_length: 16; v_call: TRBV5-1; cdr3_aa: CASSPDPAGSTDTQYF
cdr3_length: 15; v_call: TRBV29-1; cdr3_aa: CSVEETGGFQETQYF
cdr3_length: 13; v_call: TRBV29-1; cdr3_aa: CSVGDTNTGELFF
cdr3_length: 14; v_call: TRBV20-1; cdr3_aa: CSAKGDNVYNEQFF
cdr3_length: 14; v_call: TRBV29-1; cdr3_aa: CSVEGTGAYYGYTF
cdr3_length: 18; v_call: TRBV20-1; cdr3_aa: CSARPLVGAGALGGEQYF
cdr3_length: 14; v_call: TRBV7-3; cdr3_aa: CASSLQGKSETQYF
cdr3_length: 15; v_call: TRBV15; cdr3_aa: CATSRENTILNEQFF
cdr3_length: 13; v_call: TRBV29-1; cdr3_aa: CSVDLDRAGEQYF
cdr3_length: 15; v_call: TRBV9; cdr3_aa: CAGSSGGAHGETQYF
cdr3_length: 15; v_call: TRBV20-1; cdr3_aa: CSVPQRGGGTDTQYF
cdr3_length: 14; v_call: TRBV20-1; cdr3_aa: CSARDRQGSETQYF
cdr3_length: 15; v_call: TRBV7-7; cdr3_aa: CASSSRGLFTDTQYF
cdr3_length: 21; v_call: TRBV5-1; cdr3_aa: CASSSRISTTGPGDRPYEQYF
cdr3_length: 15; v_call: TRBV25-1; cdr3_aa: CASGAYLTVPDEQYF
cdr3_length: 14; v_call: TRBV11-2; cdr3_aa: CASSPGRSNEKLFF
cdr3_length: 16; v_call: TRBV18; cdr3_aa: CASSVSEPHTQNIQYF
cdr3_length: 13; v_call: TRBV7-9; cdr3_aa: CASSSSGRTEAFF
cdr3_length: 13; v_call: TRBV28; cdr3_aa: CASTGTVQETQYF
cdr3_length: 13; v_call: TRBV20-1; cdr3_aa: CSARPLLNQPQHF
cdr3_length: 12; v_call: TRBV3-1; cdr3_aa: CASCPRDSIQFF
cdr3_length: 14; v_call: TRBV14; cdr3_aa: CASSPGYTSDTQYF
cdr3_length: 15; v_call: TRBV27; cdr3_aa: CASSFSGGPHYGYTF
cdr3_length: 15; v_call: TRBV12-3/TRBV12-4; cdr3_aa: CASSSGLAGGETQYF
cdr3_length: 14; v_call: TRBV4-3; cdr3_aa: CASTPRERSYEQYF
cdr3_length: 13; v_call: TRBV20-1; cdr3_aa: CSARVGGTDTQYF
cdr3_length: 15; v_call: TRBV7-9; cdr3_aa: CASSQGAGGTDTQYF
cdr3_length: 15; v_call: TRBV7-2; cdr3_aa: CASSLGATSSYEQYF
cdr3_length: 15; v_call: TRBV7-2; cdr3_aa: CASSLVRGGQETQYF
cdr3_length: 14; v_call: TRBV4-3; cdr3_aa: CASSHGVANEKLFF
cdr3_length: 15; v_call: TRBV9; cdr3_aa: CASSVGGILENEQFF
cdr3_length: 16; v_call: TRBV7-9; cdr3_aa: CASSHTTGGLPETQYF
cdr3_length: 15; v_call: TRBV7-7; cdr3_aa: CASGKAGASGETQYF